The entry below gives a single TCR beta chain sequence along with its context. This table comes from immunoSEQ multiplex PCR, and its TCRdb copy is limited to in-frame clones, with some not included. This repertoire shows 120,000 or so clones, approximately 95% found once; its top ten account for roughly 6.2%. This sample was included in a study of T cell changes during pregnancy in multiple sclerosis. Trimming left V 2 bases short and J 0 bases short, with 8 bases between. The CDR3 has 15 residues. CDR1 SGDLS and CDR2 YYNGEE come from the germline V gene. This TCR was recovered from a female donor with multiple sclerosis, enrolled in a pregnancy study. The specimen was peripheral blood, collected before pregnancy. V usage is TRBV9 and J usage is TRBJ2-2; D perhaps matches TRBD1 (6 bases). This CDR3 reads CASSVDRSNTGELFF. The CDR3 coding sequence is TGTGCCAGCAGCGTGGACAGATCGAACACCGGGGAGCTGTTTTTT.